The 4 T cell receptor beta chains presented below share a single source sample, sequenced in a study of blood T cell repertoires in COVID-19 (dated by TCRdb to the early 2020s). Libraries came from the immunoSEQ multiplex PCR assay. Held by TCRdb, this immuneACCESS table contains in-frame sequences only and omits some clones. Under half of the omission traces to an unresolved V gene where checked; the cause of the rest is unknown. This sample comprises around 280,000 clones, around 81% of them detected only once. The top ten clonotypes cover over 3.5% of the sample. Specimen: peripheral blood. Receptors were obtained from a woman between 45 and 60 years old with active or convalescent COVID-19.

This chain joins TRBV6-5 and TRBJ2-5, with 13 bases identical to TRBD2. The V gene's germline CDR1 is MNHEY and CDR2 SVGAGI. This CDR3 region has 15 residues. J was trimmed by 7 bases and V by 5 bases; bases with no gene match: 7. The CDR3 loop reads CASSPRTSGRGTQYF. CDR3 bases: TGTGCCAGCAGTCCTCGGACTAGCGGGAGAGGGACCCAGTACTTC.

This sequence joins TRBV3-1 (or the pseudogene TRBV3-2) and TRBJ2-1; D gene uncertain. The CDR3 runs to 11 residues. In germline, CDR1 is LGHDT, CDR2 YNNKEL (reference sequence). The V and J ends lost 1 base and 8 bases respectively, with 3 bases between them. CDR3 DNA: TGTGCCAGCAGCCAAGTATATGAGCAGTTCTTC. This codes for CASSQVYEQFF.

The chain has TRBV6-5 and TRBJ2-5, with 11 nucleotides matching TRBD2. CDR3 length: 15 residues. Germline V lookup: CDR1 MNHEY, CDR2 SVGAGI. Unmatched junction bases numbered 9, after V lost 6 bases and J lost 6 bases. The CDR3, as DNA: TGTGCCAGCAGACGAACTAGCGGGAGTAGGCAGACCCAGTACTTC. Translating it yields CASRRTSGSRQTQYF.

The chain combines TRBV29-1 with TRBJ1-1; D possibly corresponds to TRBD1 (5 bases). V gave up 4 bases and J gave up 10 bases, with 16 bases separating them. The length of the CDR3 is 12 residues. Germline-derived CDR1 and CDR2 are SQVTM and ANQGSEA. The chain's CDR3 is CSVVRSGFPAFF. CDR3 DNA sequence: TGCAGCGTTGTACGGTCAGGGTTTCCAGCTTTCTTT.